The T cell receptor (beta chain) under discussion was sequenced for a study of T cells in Graves' hyperthyroidism and ophthalmopathy. Whole-study results and caveats: Within blood appeared most thyroid clonotypes that had expanded above 0.001.

Graves' hyperthyroidism qualified as stable when ophthalmopathy did not progress within 18 months. Together with thyroid ultrasound, orbital computed tomography, serum thyroxine and TRAb, clinical symptoms were used for diagnoses. Points on this clonotype: Its target is unknown.

RNA transcripts gave rise to amplified TCR beta CDR3 regions. The TCR CDR3 first-round RT-PCR relied on the HTBI primer set. One entry per CDR3 protein results from TCRdb running MiXCR on the multiplex PCR reads. The sample includes about 320,000 distinct CDR3 sequences, 15% to 20% of them seen just once. The clonotype originates from a man aged 25-45 years with Graves' hyperthyroidism. What was sequenced was blood.

The CDR3 loop is CASSLGTGGFETQYF. DNA of the CDR3: TGCGCCAGCAGCTTGGGGACAGGGGGGTTTGAGACCCAGTACTTC. The chain joins TRBV5-1 to TRBJ2-5; 10 bases match TRBD1. CDR1 and CDR2 (germline): SGHRS, YFSETQ. CDR3 length: 15 amino acids. The trim removed 0 bases at V and 5 bases at J, leaving 4 bases unmatched.